The 32 T cell receptor beta chains below all came from one sample that was sequenced in a study of T cells in Graves' hyperthyroidism and ophthalmopathy. Amplification of TCR beta CDR3 regions was performed using RNA transcripts as template. HTBI primers were the set used in a first-round RT-PCR of the TCR CDR3. TCRdb called the multiplex PCR reads again in MiXCR, with one record for every CDR3 protein. The table shows approximately 530,000 distinct CDR3 sequences, with over 15% occurring only once. Source material: blood. All receptors derive from a woman under 30 with Graves' hyperthyroidism.

This clonotype was observed a handful of times. The chain joins TRBV20-1 to TRBJ2-7; 8 bases agree with TRBD2. Germline V lookup: CDR1 DFQATT, CDR2 SNEGSKA (reference sequence). J lost 3 bases, V lost 1 base, and 8 bases had no gene match. The CDR3 is 15 amino acids. CDR3 bases: TGCAGTGCTAGAGTTTGGCTAGCGGGCCGCTACGAGCAGTACTTC. As protein: CSARVWLAGRYEQYF.

The chain uses TRBV7-2 and TRBJ1-3, with D possibly matching TRBD1 (5 bases). Germline V gene data show CDR1 as SGHTA and CDR2 as FQGNSA. Trimming left V 1 base short and J 5 bases short, with 12 bases between. The CDR3 has 15 amino acids. The CDR3 is CASSLGGGGRNTIYF. CDR3 bases: TGTGCCAGCAGCTTAGGGGGGGGGGGAAGAAACACCATATATTTT.

This clonotype was recorded many times. The V call is TRBV28, the J call TRBJ1-2; the match to TRBD1 covers 8 bases. This CDR3 contains 16 residues. Germline assignment: CDR1 MDHEN and CDR2 SYDVKM. V trimming: 4 bases; J trimming: 4 bases; junction bases outside the gene matches: 11. The CDR3 DNA is TGTGCCAGCAGTTCGAACCGGGACAGGACCAGCTATGGCTACACCTTC. Its protein product is CASSSNRDRTSYGYTF.

This clonotype was seen many times. An end of the junction differs from the germline gene, which may be a read error. The chain joins TRBV7-2 to TRBJ2-1; the D is unclear. CDR1 and CDR2 from the germline V gene are SGHTA and FQGNSA. The CDR3 has 13 residues. CDR3: CASNLISNNEQFF. In DNA, the CDR3 is TGTGCCAGCAACTTGATCTCCAACAATGAGCAGTTCTTC.

The table lists this clonotype with many counts. The chain carries TRBV6-2 or TRBV6-3 and TRBJ2-1; 9 bases fit TRBD2. After removal of 9 bases from V and 4 bases from J, the junction contained 7 bases not matched to a gene. The CDR3 runs 14 residues. Germline lookup yields CDR1 MNHEY and CDR2 SVGEGT. The CDR3 protein is CASCPSGGYNEQFF. The CDR3 DNA follows: TGTGCCAGTTGTCCCAGCGGGGGGTACAATGAGCAGTTCTTC.

This clonotype was seen at least ten times. This sequence joins TRBV28 and TRBJ2-7; a possible D gene is TRBD1 (6 bases). Trimming took off 8 bases at V and 0 bases at J, with 11 bases between the two ends. CDR1 is MDHEN and CDR2 is SYDVKM in the germline V gene. The CDR3 extends over 13 amino acids. DNA for the CDR3: TGTGCCAGCTTCAGGGGCCCCTCCTACGAGCAGTACTTC. This sequence encodes CASFRGPSYEQYF.

Comments on this clonotype: The junction and the germline gene differ at one end; a read error may be behind it. The CDR3 reads CASSRLAPEEAQYF. The CDR3 DNA follows: TGTGCCAGCAGTCGACTAGCGCCTGAAGAGGCCCAGTACTTC. The chain couples TRBV6-1 to TRBJ2-5, with 8 bases aligning to TRBD2. The CDR3 runs 14 residues. CDR1 MNHNS and CDR2 SASEGT come from the germline V gene.

In the case of this clonotype: A much larger clone sits a single nucleotide away, making a read error possible. As DNA, the CDR3 is TGTGCCAGCTCACCACCGGCCCGCCGAATGACGCAGTATTTT. Its protein product is CASSPPARRMTQYF. The gene calls are TRBV18 and TRBJ2-3; D remains unclear. Germline V CDR1 and CDR2: KGHSH, LQKENI. This CDR3 has 14 residues. Between the trimmed V and J ends, which lost 0 bases and 9 bases, there was a span of 13 bases.

The sample holds many counts of this clonotype. The rearrangement links TRBV11-3 to TRBJ2-7; no clear D gene. The CDR3 totals 14 residues. CDR1 is SGHNT and CDR2 is YENEEA in the germline V gene. V dropped 7 bases and J dropped 2 bases, with 15 bases sitting between them. In DNA, the CDR3 is TGTGCCAGCACTCCTGCTCCTGAGACCTACGAGCAGTACTTC. Its protein product is CASTPAPETYEQYF.

This clonotype was counted ten times or more. V is TRBV12-3 or TRBV12-4 and J is TRBJ2-7; 8 nucleotides match TRBD2. This CDR3 region has 13 residues. The J segment lost 1 base and the V segment lost 8 bases, leaving 4 bases of the junction unmatched. This CDR3 is CASQREQSYEQYF. DNA of the CDR3: TGTGCCAGCCAGCGGGAGCAATCCTACGAGCAGTACTTC.

This clonotype was observed at least ten times. The rearrangement uses TRBV11-2 and TRBJ2-1, with unresolved D. Trimming shortened V by 1 base and J by 4 bases, and 11 bases separated the two germline ends. CDR3 size: 15 residues. Germline values: CDR1 SGHAT, CDR2 FQNNGV. CDR3 DNA: TGTGCCAGCAGCTTAGTGGGCGATATTTACAATGAGCAGTTCTTC. Translating gives CASSLVGDIYNEQFF.

Remarks on this clonotype: Possible read error: a much larger clone is one base away. This chain uses TRBV20-1 with TRBJ2-7, with D possibly TRBD2 on 6 matching bases. The CDR3 runs to 19 residues. CDR1 and CDR2 (germline): DFQATT, SNEGSKA (reference sequence). The ends were cut back, 1 base at V and 7 bases at J, with 32 bases in the middle. The CDR3 coding sequence is TGCAGTGCTAGAGTCTCGGAGGGGCCGAACGCCAAACGGGGAGAAGAGCAGTACTTC. It translates to CSARVSEGPNAKRGEEQYF.

This clonotype was found a few times. The rearrangement joins TRBV7-6 to TRBJ2-2; D uncertain. The CDR3 spans 16 residues. In germline, CDR1 is SGHVS, CDR2 FNYEAQ. The ends were cut back, 5 bases at V and 2 bases at J, with 15 bases in the middle. The chain's CDR3 is CASSPKVWSNTGELFF. The CDR3 nucleotides are TGTGCCAGCAGCCCAAAGGTGTGGTCTAACACCGGGGAGCTGTTTTTT.

In its sample, this clonotype was seen many times. V gene TRBV12-3 or TRBV12-4 combines with J gene TRBJ1-1; no clear D. There are 15 residues in the CDR3. V was clipped by 1 base and J by 5 bases, with 14 bases between them. The CDR3 sequence: CASSLGRGGGTEAFF. CDR3 sequence (DNA): TGTGCCAGCAGTTTAGGTCGGGGTGGTGGGACTGAAGCTTTCTTT.

In this sample, this clonotype turned up many times. The rearrangement joins TRBV28 to TRBJ2-5; D gene ambiguous. From germline, CDR1 is MDHEN and CDR2 SYDVKM. This CDR3 is 13 amino acids long. The ends were cut back, 8 bases at V and 0 bases at J, with 10 bases in the middle. CDR3 in DNA: TGTGCCAGCCTTGGGCAGGACCAAGAGACCCAGTACTTC. Translation gives CASLGQDQETQYF.

This chain joins TRBV6-1 and TRBJ2-3; TRBD2 is a possible D gene (6 bases). The CDR3 spans 15 residues. V shed 5 bases and J shed 2 bases, with 14 bases lying between them. Looked up from germline, CDR1 is MNHNS and CDR2 is SASEGT. CDR3 region: CASSLSGSPTDTQYF. In DNA form, the CDR3 reads TGTGCCAGCAGTCTTAGCGGATCTCCCACAGATACGCAGTATTTT.

This clonotype turned up a few times. The chain couples TRBV10-2 to TRBJ2-5; D unresolved. The CDR3 is made up of 11 amino acids. Trimming took off 2 bases at V and 10 bases at J, with 8 bases between the two ends. CDR1 is WSHSY, CDR2 SAAADI, per germline. In DNA, the CDR3 is TGCGCCAGCAGTGAGATGACAAACCAGTACTTC. As protein: CASSEMTNQYF.

This clonotype was observed many times. The chain couples TRBV7-9 to TRBJ2-1, with D possibly called TRBD1 or TRBD2 (5 bases each). Between the trimmed V and J ends, which lost 6 bases and 10 bases, there was a span of 13 bases. The germline CDR1 and CDR2 sequences are SEHNR and FQNEAQ (reference sequence). The length of the CDR3 is 12 residues. This chain's CDR3 is CASRPRGFEQFF. CDR3 DNA: TGTGCCAGCAGACCCCGGGGCTTCGAGCAGTTCTTC.

The CDR3 DNA reads as TGTGCCAGCAGAGGGACTAGCGGCGTGATAACCGGGGAGCTGTTTTTT. This translates into CASRGTSGVITGELFF. The rearrangement joins TRBV2 to TRBJ2-2; 11 bases align to TRBD2. The CDR3 extends over 16 amino acids. The J segment lost 5 bases and the V segment lost 6 bases, leaving 8 bases of the junction unmatched. Germline CDR1 reads SNHLY; CDR2 reads FYNNEI.

On this clonotype itself: A much larger clone sits a single nucleotide away, making a read error possible. V gene TRBV5-1 combines with J gene TRBJ2-7; 8 positions match TRBD1. CDR3 length: 15 amino acids. Germline V gene sequence: CDR1 SGHRS, CDR2 YFSETQ. CDR3 sequence reads: CASSQTGTGAYGQYF. CDR3 nucleotides: TGCGCCAGCAGCCAGACCGGGACAGGAGCCTACGGGCAGTACTTC.

This clonotype has ten or more counts. The rearrangement links TRBV3-1 to TRBJ2-2; D not certain. CDR1 is LGHDT, CDR2 YNNKEL, per germline (reference sequence). The CDR3 totals 14 residues. Trimming stripped 0 bases from V and 5 bases from J, with 7 bases between. The CDR3 reads CASSQEVDTGELFF. CDR3 sequence (DNA): TGTGCCAGCAGCCAAGAAGTAGATACCGGGGAGCTGTTTTTT. Full variable domain (remainder filled in from reference TRBV3-1 and TRBJ2-2): DTAVSQTPKYLVTQMGNDKSIKCEQNLGHDTMYWYKQDSKKFLKIMFSYNNKELIINETVPNRFSPKSPDKAHLNLHINSLELGDSAVYFCASSQEVDTGELFFGEGSRLTVL.

V usage is TRBV19 and J usage is TRBJ1-5; D is unresolved. Germline CDR1 is LNHDA and CDR2 is SQIVND (reference sequence). Trimming removed 2 bases from V and 6 bases from J, with 14 bases in between. This CDR3 region has 15 residues. CDR3 bases: TGTGCCAGTAGTATAAATCTTGAGGGAGGTCAGCCCCAGCATTTT. Protein sequence: CASSINLEGGQPQHF.

This chain connects TRBV19 to TRBJ2-7; TRBD2 matches 9 bases. This CDR3 has 13 amino acids. Germline trimming cut 3 bases from V and 6 bases from J; bases unmatched to any gene: 3. Germline CDR1 reads LNHDA; CDR2 reads SQIVND (reference sequence). For the CDR3, the DNA is TGTGCCAGTAGTATCCCAGCGGGAGGCGAGCAGTACTTC. Translating it yields CASSIPAGGEQYF.

The sample holds many counts of this clonotype. The genes are TRBV6-5 and TRBJ1-5, with D tentatively TRBD1 (5 bases). V lost 2 bases and J lost 7, with 12 bases in between. The CDR3 spans 14 residues. CDR1 is MNHEY, CDR2 SVGAGI, per germline. For the CDR3, the DNA is TGTGCCAGCAGTTACCCAGGGCTAAGCCAGCCCCAGCATTTT. Its translation is CASSYPGLSQPQHF.

At least ten counts were recorded for this clonotype. The CDR3 bases are TGCAGCGTTGGATTGGGAGACAGGGTTGGTACAGATACGCAGTATTTT. This encodes CSVGLGDRVGTDTQYF. The V and J genes are TRBV29-1 and TRBJ2-3; the match to TRBD1 covers 7 bases. This CDR3 contains 16 residues. From germline, CDR1 is SQVTM and CDR2 ANQGSEA. V shed 4 bases and J 3 bases; nucleotides not matched to a gene: 13.

In this sample, this clonotype turned up many times. V and J are TRBV6-2 or TRBV6-3 and TRBJ1-1; TRBD1 might be the D (5 bases). The length of the CDR3 is 15 residues. The germline V and J ends were trimmed by 7 bases and 0 bases, with 15 bases remaining between them. The V gene's germline CDR1 is MNHEY and CDR2 SVGEGT. CDR3 DNA sequence: TGTGCCAGCAACCCAGCGGGACGGTTGAACACTGAAGCTTTCTTT. Protein sequence: CASNPAGRLNTEAFF.

In regard to this clonotype: A much more abundant neighbour one base away suggests this may be a read error. The genes are TRBV9 and TRBJ2-1; D is possibly TRBD1 or TRBD2 (7 bases each). Germline V gene sequence: CDR1 SGDLS, CDR2 YYNGEE. The CDR3 contains 16 residues. CDR3 sequence reads: CASSGRQGGSCNEQFF. For the CDR3, the DNA is TGTGCCAGCAGTGGAAGACAGGGAGGGTCCTGCAATGAGCAGTTCTTC.

This clonotype was picked up many times. The V and J genes are TRBV5-1 and TRBJ1-4, with TRBD1 matching over 8 bases. V gave up 4 bases and J gave up 8 bases; unmatched junction bases: 13. Per germline, CDR1 SGHRS and CDR2 YFSETQ. The CDR3 is 16 residues long. The chain's CDR3 is CASSVDPGQASEKLFF. CDR3 bases: TGCGCCAGCAGCGTGGACCCGGGACAGGCGTCAGAAAAACTGTTTTTT.

This clonotype was counted ten times or more. This rearrangement joins TRBV7-8 to TRBJ1-5, with a possible D match to TRBD1 (6 bases). The length of the CDR3 is 15 residues. Trimming removed 5 bases from V and 2 bases from J, with 13 bases in between. Germline assignment: CDR1 SGHVS and CDR2 FQNEAQ. CDR3 amino acids: CASSVGGGRNQPQHF. Here the CDR3 DNA reads TGTGCCAGCAGCGTAGGGGGGGGCCGCAATCAGCCCCAGCATTTT. The full variable domain, rest sourced from reference TRBV7-8 and TRBJ1-5, is GAGVSQSPRYKVAKRGQDVALRCDPISGHVSLFWYQQALGQGPEFLTYFQNEAQLDKSGLPSDRFFAERPEGSVSTLKIQRTQQEDSAVYLCASSVGGGRNQPQHFGDGTRLSIL.

The chain recombines TRBV5-1 with TRBJ1-3; the D gene is possibly TRBD1 (5 bases). This CDR3 region has 15 residues. Per germline, CDR1 SGHRS and CDR2 YFSETQ. V gave up 0 bases and J gave up 6 bases, with 13 bases separating them. The CDR3 coding sequence is TGCGCCAGCAGCTTGGCCGGAAGGGGCGAAAACACCATATATTTT. Its protein product is CASSLAGRGENTIYF.

Remarks on this clonotype: One base away lies a much larger clone, so this may be a sequencing read error. The V and J genes are TRBV5-4 and TRBJ2-1; D might be TRBD1 or TRBD2, each matching 5 bases. This CDR3 comprises 16 residues. Trimming removed 0 bases from V and 0 bases from J, with 10 bases in between. Germline values: CDR1 SGHNT, CDR2 YYREEE (reference sequence). The CDR3 nucleotides read TGTGCCAGCAGCTTGGGGGGACCGAGCTCCTACAATGAGCAGTTCTTC. Translating it yields CASSLGGPSSYNEQFF.

This clonotype was counted many times. The genes are TRBV24-1 and TRBJ1-5, with TRBD1 matching 9 bases. V shed 9 bases and J 3 bases; nucleotides not matched to a gene: 5. The CDR3 length is 14 residues. Germline CDR1 and CDR2: KGHDR and SFDVKD. The CDR3 nucleotides read TGTGCCACCCGGGGACAGGGATACAATCAGCCCCAGCATTTT. Translation: CATRGQGYNQPQHF.